This is a list of T cell receptor beta chains from one sample in a study of OX40 agonist ivuxolimab in advanced cancers. The data were produced by immunoSEQ multiplex PCR, yet TCRdb's version contains in-frame clones alone and is incomplete. The data show approximately 52,000 clones, with approximately 83% seen just once and approximately 12% held by the top ten. This sample comprised CD4+ or CD8+ T cells sorted from blood, obtained in a trial of the OX40 agonist ivuxolimab. These TCRs come from an adult with an advanced solid tumor such as melanoma, head and neck, liver or kidney cancer. Both conserved end residues are part of each CDR3. A D gene is named only where the DNA matches it firmly. Only part of the rows carry a size: once, few, many, or a class if the clone is expanded.

TRBV7-3	-	-	TRBJ2-1	TGTGCCAGCAGCTTAGAGGCAGACTCTTACAATGAGCAGTTCTTC	CASSLEADSYNEQFF
TRBV7-2	-	-	TRBJ2-1	TGTGCCAGCAGCCGCGGGGAGCAGTTCTTC	CASSRGEQFF
TRBV11-2	-	-	TRBJ1-1	TGTGCCAGCAGCTTAGATCGGAGGACATGGACTGAAGCTTTCTTT	CASSLDRRTWTEAFF
TRBV5-4	-	-	TRBJ1-2	TGTGCCAGCAGCCCCACAGATCGCGTCCGCTATGGCTACACCTTC	CASSPTDRVRYGYTF
TRBV2	-	-	TRBJ1-1	TGTGCCAGCAGGGGGGACACCGCGAACACTGAAGCTTTCTTT	CASRGDTANTEAFF
TRBV12-5	TRBD1	-	TRBJ1-1	TGTGCTAGTGGTTTGGACCGGACAGGCACTGAAGCTTTCTTT	CASGLDRTGTEAFF
TRBV5-6	-	-	TRBJ2-7	TGTGCCAGCAGCTTGGTTCAGGGGAACTACGAGCAGTACTTC	CASSLVQGNYEQYF
TRBV28	TRBD1	-	TRBJ2-7	TGTGCCAGCAAGCGTGGGACAGGGGTCGAGCAGTACTTC	CASKRGTGVEQYF
TRBV4-3	TRBD1	-	TRBJ1-1	TGCGCCAGCAGCCCAGACAGGGCGAACACTGAAGCTTTCTTT	CASSPDRANTEAFF
TRBV28	-	-	TRBJ2-2	TGTGCCAGCAGTTCCGTAGCGGAGAACACCGGGGAGCTGTTTTTT	CASSSVAENTGELFF
TRBV18	-	-	TRBJ1-5	TGTGCCAGCTCACAGGGCCCGATCAATCAGCCCCAGCATTTT	CASSQGPINQPQHF
TRBV29-1	TRBD1	-	TRBJ2-7	TGCAGCGCACGGACAGGGGCGACCTACGAGCAGTACTTC	CSARTGATYEQYF
TRBV5-6	TRBD1	few	TRBJ2-7	TGTGCCAGCAGCTTGGGTGGGACAGGGGGTTACGAGCAGTACTTC	CASSLGGTGGYEQYF
TRBV13	-	-	TRBJ1-3	TGTGCCAGCAGCCGGGACCTCTCTGGAAACACCATATATTTT	CASSRDLSGNTIYF
TRBV4-3	TRBD1	-	TRBJ1-5	TGCGCCAGCAGCCCGGGACAGGGTCTACAGCCCCAGCATTTT	CASSPGQGLQPQHF
TRBV19	TRBD1	-	TRBJ2-1	TGTGCCAGTAGCCCCTGGGACAGGGGGCTCAATGAGCAGTTCTTC	CASSPWDRGLNEQFF
TRBV7-2	-	-	TRBJ2-3	TGTGCCAGCAGCTTATCCGGGGCCTGGGGAGATACGCAGTATTTT	CASSLSGAWGDTQYF
TRBV29-1	-	-	TRBJ2-3	TGCAGCGTTGAATTGGGGGGGCGTGTAGATACGCAGTATTTT	CSVELGGRVDTQYF
TRBV5-8	-	-	TRBJ2-7	TGTGCCAGCAGCTTAGACCGGGACCTAATATACGAGCAGTACTTC	CASSLDRDLIYEQYF
TRBV11-2	TRBD1	-	TRBJ2-3	TGTGCCAGCAGCCTTATAGGGACAGGGTCGGGCACAGATACGCAGTATTTT	CASSLIGTGSGTDTQYF
TRBV6-4	TRBD2	-	TRBJ2-7	TGTGCCAGCAGTGACTTCCCGGGGGGGTTGTCTTGGTACGAGCAGTACTTC	CASSDFPGGLSWYEQYF
TRBV4-1	-	-	TRBJ1-5	TGCGCCAGCAGCCAAGATCCGGCTCAGCCCCAGCATTTT	CASSQDPAQPQHF
TRBV29-1	TRBD1	few	TRBJ1-2	TGCAGCGTTGAAGGACAGGGAGTGGGAGGCTACACCTTC	CSVEGQGVGGYTF
TRBV5-1	-	-	TRBJ1-2	TGCGCCAGCAGCTCAACTTCGGGGGGAAATAGCCGTGGCTACACCTTC	CASSSTSGGNSRGYTF
TRBV27	-	-	TRBJ1-2	TGTGCCAGCAGTGATGGGGTCTATGGCTACACCTTC	CASSDGVYGYTF
TRBV2	-	once	TRBJ1-4	TGTGCCAGCAGGGTTCCCCCCAATTCTGCGGAGGGTGAAAAACTGTTTTTT	CASRVPPNSAEGEKLFF
TRBV27	-	-	TRBJ1-2	TGTGCCAGCAGTTTCGTGGACGGAAGCTATGGCTACACCTTC	CASSFVDGSYGYTF
TRBV13	TRBD2	-	TRBJ2-7	TGTGCCAGCAGCTTCGGACTAGCGGGGGCCAACTACGAGCAGTACTTC	CASSFGLAGANYEQYF
TRBV2	-	-	TRBJ2-2	TGTGCCAGCAGTGAATGGTCAGGGTCTGGGGAGCTGTTTTTT	CASSEWSGSGELFF
TRBV9	TRBD2	-	TRBJ2-3	TGTGCCAGCAGCGCGGGGACTAGCGGGGGAGATACGCAGTATTTT	CASSAGTSGGDTQYF
TRBV4-1	-	few	TRBJ2-6	TGCGCCAGCAGCCGAACCCCTTCTGGGGCCAACGTCCTGACTTTC	CASSRTPSGANVLTF
TRBV27	-	-	TRBJ1-5	TGTGCCAGCAGTCCCAATGGGGGATCTGGGCCCCAGCATTTT	CASSPNGGSGPQHF
TRBV5-1	-	-	TRBJ1-5	TGCGCCAGCAGCTTGGGGGGGTTACCTGGTCAGCCCCAGCATTTT	CASSLGGLPGQPQHF
TRBV28	-	-	TRBJ1-6	TGTGCCAGCAGTTTCCGAACATCTGGATGGGTCTCCTATAATTCACCCCTCCACTTT	CASSFRTSGWVSYNSPLHF
TRBV7-9	-	once	TRBJ1-1	TGTGCCAGCAGCCCTAACATGGAGGCTATGAACACTGAAGCTTTCTTT	CASSPNMEAMNTEAFF
TRBV4-3	-	few	TRBJ1-2	TGCGCCAGCAGCCAAGATCGAACAGGGTACTATGGCTACACCTTC	CASSQDRTGYYGYTF
TRBV19	-	-	TRBJ1-1	TGTGCCAGTAGTATCGGCGGAACCACTGAAGCTTTCTTT	CASSIGGTTEAFF
TRBV5-4	-	-	TRBJ2-7	TGTGCCAGCAGCGGAAGCCGATACGAGCAGTACTTC	CASSGSRYEQYF
TRBV7-9	-	-	TRBJ2-3	TGTGCCAGCAGCGCGGGCCCGATTGGGCAGTATTTT	CASSAGPIGQYF
TRBV27	-	-	TRBJ1-5	TGTGCCAGCGGGGGGAATCACCCGGGGGCCGGGTGGGAGGCCCAGCATTTT	CASGGNHPGAGWEAQHF
TRBV13	TRBD1	-	TRBJ2-7	TGTGCCAGCAGCGTCCGGGACAGGGGGTCCCTCGAGCAGTACTTC	CASSVRDRGSLEQYF